The TCR beta chain described here comes from a study of cytomegalovirus exposure and HLA in healthy donors. Study in general: Both the roughly 120 validation repertoires and the approximately 620 first-cohort repertoires used the same platform, as reported by a later analysis. Regarding the study as a whole: The study designated 150 or so TCR beta chains cytomegalovirus-associated.

The data were produced by immunoSEQ multiplex PCR, yet TCRdb's version contains in-frame clones alone and is incomplete. The sample has under 140,000 clones; approximately 89% are singletons. CDR3 length equals 12 residues. Germline-derived CDR1 and CDR2 are SGHDT and YYEEEE. V was shortened by 1 base and J by 5 bases, with 4 bases between the two germline ends. In the case of this clone: Its antigen is undetermined. Other DNA sequences in the same sample also yield this CDR3.

The sequenced sample was PBMCs. This chain connects TRBV5-6 to TRBJ2-1; no clear D gene. The TCR originated in a woman younger than 35 in good health and CMV-seronegative. CDR3 residues: CASSLQDNEQFF. CDR3 DNA: TGTGCCAGCAGCTTGCAGGACAATGAGCAGTTCTTC.